This passage covers 20 T cell receptor beta chains from one sample sequenced in a study of shared clonotypes between healthy human individuals. The method was immunoSEQ multiplex PCR; TCRdb's version includes in-frame clones alone and lacks a portion of them. Of 950,000 to 1,100,000 clones in the sample, about 75% were seen once. Sequencing was carried out using memory CD4+ T cells sorted from blood. The subset was: CD45RA-negative fraction. These receptors were taken from a man younger than 30 in good health.

The chain employs TRBV5-5 and TRBJ2-7; 10 bases agree with TRBD2. V lost 0 bases and J lost 4; bases outside the gene matches: 4. This CDR3 is 15 amino acids long. Germline V lookup: CDR1 SGHKS, CDR2 YYEKEE (reference sequence). Written as DNA, the CDR3 is TGTGCCAGCAGCTTGGTAGCGGGAGGCGTATACGAGCAGTACTTC. It is translated as CASSLVAGGVYEQYF.

The V call is TRBV6-1, the J call TRBJ2-5; 7 bases line up with TRBD1. Germline trimming cut 6 bases from V and 2 bases from J; bases unmatched to any gene: 6. The germline CDR1 and CDR2 sequences are MNHNS and SASEGT. The CDR3 length is 14 residues. As DNA, the CDR3 is TGTGCCAGCAGGCCGGACAGGCGGCAAGAGACCCAGTACTTC. Protein product: CASRPDRRQETQYF.

The chain links TRBV15 to TRBJ2-3; the match to TRBD2 covers 11 bases. J lost 3 bases, V lost 2 bases, and 10 bases had no gene match. This CDR3 is 18 amino acids long. The germline V gene has CDR1 LNHNV and CDR2 YYDKDF (reference sequence). The CDR3 loop is CATSRTTTLAGATDTQYF. The CDR3 DNA reads as TGTGCCACCAGCAGAACAACCACACTAGCGGGAGCTACAGATACGCAGTATTTT. The full variable domain, its missing parts supplied by reference TRBV15 and TRBJ2-3, is DAMVIQNPRYQVTQFGKPVTLSCSQTLNHNVMYWYQQKSSQAPKLLFHYYDKDFNNEADTPDNFQSRRPNTSFCFLDIRSPGLGDTAMYLCATSRTTTLAGATDTQYFGPGTRLTVL.

The chain employs TRBV4-3 and TRBJ2-4; the D is unclear. V dropped 0 bases and J dropped 7 bases, with 7 bases sitting between them. The CDR3 length is 13 residues. Germline V gene data show CDR1 as LGHNA and CDR2 as YSLEER. This CDR3 is CASSQDTGNIQYF. The CDR3 region has the DNA TGCGCCAGCAGCCAAGATACCGGGAACATTCAGTACTTC.

The chain links TRBV27 to TRBJ1-1, with 7 bases fitting TRBD1. The CDR3 length is 14 residues. CDR1 and CDR2 (germline): MNHEY, SMNVEV (reference sequence). J lost 8 bases, V lost 1 base, and 7 bases had no gene match. The CDR3 DNA reads TGTGCCAGCAGTTTATTCGGGAGGGGGCGAGAAGCTTTCTTT. This encodes CASSLFGRGREAFF.

The chain carries TRBV6-1 and TRBJ2-1; D is undetermined. Trimming took off 6 bases at V and 4 bases at J, with 13 bases between the two ends. The germline CDR1 and CDR2 sequences are MNHNS and SASEGT. CDR3 length: 14 amino acids. The CDR3 region has the DNA TGTGCCAGCAGCCTAACGAAAGGATACAATGAGCAGTTCTTC. Its protein is CASSLTKGYNEQFF.

The chain combines TRBV30 with TRBJ1-3; D perhaps matches TRBD1 (5 bases). CDR3 length: 13 amino acids. V lost 2 bases to trimming and J lost 4 bases, with 9 bases between them. Germline CDR1 and CDR2: GTSNPN and SVGIG (reference sequence). This CDR3 is CAWSTGAGNTIYF. The CDR3 bases are TGTGCCTGGAGTACCGGGGCCGGAAACACCATATATTTT. Complete variable domain (other parts from reference TRBV30 and TRBJ1-3): SQTIHQWPATLVQPVGSPLSLECTVEGTSNPNLYWYRQAAGRGLQLLFYSVGIGQISSEVPQNLSASRPQDRQFILSSKKLLLSDSGFYLCAWSTGAGNTIYFGEGSWLTVV.

This chain uses TRBV28 with TRBJ1-6; 7 bases match TRBD1. From germline, CDR1 is MDHEN and CDR2 SYDVKM. The CDR3 has 16 residues. The ends lost 5 bases at V and 6 bases at J; junction bases unmatched: 10. CDR3 in DNA: TGTGCCAGCAGTCCCCAGGGGGAGATCCTTAATTCACCCCTCCACTTT. It encodes CASSPQGEILNSPLHF.

The chain combines TRBV11-2 with TRBJ1-1; TRBD1 is a possible D gene (5 bases). Trimming left V 2 bases short and J 4 bases short, with 11 bases between. Germline CDR1 and CDR2: SGHAT and FQNNGV. The CDR3 spans 14 residues. Written as DNA, the CDR3 is TGTGCCAGCAGCTTACCAGGGTCTGCCACTGAAGCTTTCTTT. It specifies CASSLPGSATEAFF.

A few counts support this clone. The genes are TRBV10-3 and TRBJ1-5; a weak D match, TRBD1 (5 bases). The ends were cut back, 10 bases at V and 5 bases at J, with 12 bases in the middle. There are 12 residues in the CDR3. Germline CDR1 ENHRY, CDR2 SYGVKD. CDR3 bases: TGTGCCAGGGACTTCCTGGATCAGCCCCAGCATTTT. Encoded protein: CARDFLDQPQHF.

The rearrangement uses TRBV11-2 and TRBJ2-1, with D possibly being TRBD2 (6 bases). Trimming cost V 1 base and J 6 bases, with 13 bases left between them. The germline gives CDR1 SGHAT, CDR2 FQNNGV. The CDR3 loop spans 15 amino acids. For the CDR3, the DNA is TGTGCCAGCAGCTTAGTACGGGGGAGTCGCAATGAGCAGTTCTTC. This codes for CASSLVRGSRNEQFF.

CDR3 nucleotides: TGCGCCAGCAGGACGAGGCAGGGGACGGGCGGGGAGCTGTTTTTT. Its translation: CASRTRQGTGGELFF. The V gene is TRBV5-1, the J gene TRBJ2-2; a weak D match, TRBD1 (6 bases). This CDR3 has 15 amino acids. The V end lost 5 bases, the J end lost 7 bases, and 18 bases lay between the germline ends. Germline V lookup: CDR1 SGHRS, CDR2 YFSETQ.

The chain uses TRBV30 and TRBJ1-1, with 7 nucleotides matching TRBD1. The CDR3 is 14 residues long. Germline V gene data show CDR1 as GTSNPN and CDR2 as SVGIG (reference sequence). J gave up 1 base and V 4 bases, and 6 bases lay outside the gene matches. Here the CDR3 reads CAWNRDSPNTEAFF. CDR3 bases: TGTGCCTGGAATCGGGACAGCCCGAACACTGAAGCTTTCTTT. Together with reference TRBV30 and TRBJ1-1, the CDR3 gives the full variable domain: SQTIHQWPATLVQPVGSPLSLECTVEGTSNPNLYWYRQAAGRGLQLLFYSVGIGQISSEVPQNLSASRPQDRQFILSSKKLLLSDSGFYLCAWNRDSPNTEAFFGQGTRLTVV.

Of note for this clone: Just one base apart from a much larger clone, this may be a read error. The gene calls are TRBV2 and TRBJ2-3; unclear D gene. Looked up from germline, CDR1 is SNHLY and CDR2 is FYNNEI. This CDR3 comprises 11 residues. V lost 7 bases, J lost 2 bases, and 4 bases lay in between. CDR3 bases: TGTGCCAGCACGGCCACAGATACGCAGTATTTT. Protein sequence: CASTATDTQYF.

The rearrangement uses TRBV2 and TRBJ2-7, with D possibly called TRBD1 or TRBD2 (5 bases each). Trimming stripped 6 bases from V and 2 bases from J, with 17 bases between. The germline CDR1 and CDR2 sequences are SNHLY and FYNNEI. This CDR3 has 15 residues. The CDR3 DNA follows: TGTGCCAGCAGAGGACCGGGACGGGAAGCCTACGAGCAGTACTTC. Translated, it gives CASRGPGREAYEQYF.

The V gene is TRBV6-5, the J gene TRBJ2-7; 9 bases are shared with TRBD2. Trimming took 2 bases from V and 5 from J; bases not matched to a gene: 10. This CDR3 spans 16 amino acids. Germline CDR1 MNHEY, CDR2 SVGAGI. Written as DNA, the CDR3 is TGTGCCAGCAGTTACGTCTGGGGCGGGAGGGCCCACGAGCAGTACTTC. The encoded protein is CASSYVWGGRAHEQYF.

This clone has a handful of counts. The chain combines TRBV5-7 with TRBJ1-5, with D unclear. TRBV5-7 is treated as an ORF (open reading frame) with a function not yet certain. This CDR3 spans 11 amino acids. Between the trimmed V and J ends, which lost 4 bases and 7 bases, there was a span of 6 bases. The chain's CDR3 is CASSPAQPQHF. CDR3 coding DNA: TGTGCCAGCAGCCCGGCCCAGCCCCAGCATTTT.

The CDR3: CSVVSSENTEAFF. The CDR3, as DNA: TGCAGCGTTGTTTCCAGTGAGAACACTGAAGCTTTCTTT. The chain links TRBV29-1 to TRBJ1-1; D gene ambiguous. V was clipped by 4 bases and J by 1 base, with 10 bases between them. CDR3 size: 13 residues. Germline V CDR1 and CDR2: SQVTM, ANQGSEA.

The V and J genes are TRBV5-4 and TRBJ2-7; possibly TRBD1 or TRBD2 for D (5 bases each). This CDR3 region has 13 residues. Germline CDR1 reads SGHNT; CDR2 reads YYREEE (reference sequence). V dropped 1 base and J dropped 7 bases, with 12 bases sitting between them. The CDR3, as DNA: TGTGCCAGCAGCTTGATAGATGAGGGGGAGCAGTACTTC. Its translation: CASSLIDEGEQYF.

This chain joins TRBV6-5 and TRBJ2-4; TRBD2 agrees at 8 bases. Germline loops: CDR1 MNHEY, CDR2 SVGAGI. CDR3 size: 15 residues. J gave up 6 bases and V 3 bases, and 7 bases lay outside the gene matches. The CDR3 protein is CASSYTGGPGNIQYF. CDR3 nucleotides: TGTGCCAGCAGTTATACGGGAGGGCCCGGAAACATTCAGTACTTC.